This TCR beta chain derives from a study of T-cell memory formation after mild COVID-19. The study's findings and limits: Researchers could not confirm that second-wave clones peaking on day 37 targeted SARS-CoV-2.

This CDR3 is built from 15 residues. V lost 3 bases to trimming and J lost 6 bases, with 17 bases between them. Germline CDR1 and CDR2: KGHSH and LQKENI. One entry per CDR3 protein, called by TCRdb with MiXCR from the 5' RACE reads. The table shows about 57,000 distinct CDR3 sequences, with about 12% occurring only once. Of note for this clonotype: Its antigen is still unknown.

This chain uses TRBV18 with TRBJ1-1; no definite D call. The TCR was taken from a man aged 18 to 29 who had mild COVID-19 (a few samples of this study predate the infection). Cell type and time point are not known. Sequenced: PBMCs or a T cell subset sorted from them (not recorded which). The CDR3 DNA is TGTGCCAGCTCACCTTCCCCGGAGGTGGGTTCTGAAGCTTTCTTT. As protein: CASSPSPEVGSEAFF.